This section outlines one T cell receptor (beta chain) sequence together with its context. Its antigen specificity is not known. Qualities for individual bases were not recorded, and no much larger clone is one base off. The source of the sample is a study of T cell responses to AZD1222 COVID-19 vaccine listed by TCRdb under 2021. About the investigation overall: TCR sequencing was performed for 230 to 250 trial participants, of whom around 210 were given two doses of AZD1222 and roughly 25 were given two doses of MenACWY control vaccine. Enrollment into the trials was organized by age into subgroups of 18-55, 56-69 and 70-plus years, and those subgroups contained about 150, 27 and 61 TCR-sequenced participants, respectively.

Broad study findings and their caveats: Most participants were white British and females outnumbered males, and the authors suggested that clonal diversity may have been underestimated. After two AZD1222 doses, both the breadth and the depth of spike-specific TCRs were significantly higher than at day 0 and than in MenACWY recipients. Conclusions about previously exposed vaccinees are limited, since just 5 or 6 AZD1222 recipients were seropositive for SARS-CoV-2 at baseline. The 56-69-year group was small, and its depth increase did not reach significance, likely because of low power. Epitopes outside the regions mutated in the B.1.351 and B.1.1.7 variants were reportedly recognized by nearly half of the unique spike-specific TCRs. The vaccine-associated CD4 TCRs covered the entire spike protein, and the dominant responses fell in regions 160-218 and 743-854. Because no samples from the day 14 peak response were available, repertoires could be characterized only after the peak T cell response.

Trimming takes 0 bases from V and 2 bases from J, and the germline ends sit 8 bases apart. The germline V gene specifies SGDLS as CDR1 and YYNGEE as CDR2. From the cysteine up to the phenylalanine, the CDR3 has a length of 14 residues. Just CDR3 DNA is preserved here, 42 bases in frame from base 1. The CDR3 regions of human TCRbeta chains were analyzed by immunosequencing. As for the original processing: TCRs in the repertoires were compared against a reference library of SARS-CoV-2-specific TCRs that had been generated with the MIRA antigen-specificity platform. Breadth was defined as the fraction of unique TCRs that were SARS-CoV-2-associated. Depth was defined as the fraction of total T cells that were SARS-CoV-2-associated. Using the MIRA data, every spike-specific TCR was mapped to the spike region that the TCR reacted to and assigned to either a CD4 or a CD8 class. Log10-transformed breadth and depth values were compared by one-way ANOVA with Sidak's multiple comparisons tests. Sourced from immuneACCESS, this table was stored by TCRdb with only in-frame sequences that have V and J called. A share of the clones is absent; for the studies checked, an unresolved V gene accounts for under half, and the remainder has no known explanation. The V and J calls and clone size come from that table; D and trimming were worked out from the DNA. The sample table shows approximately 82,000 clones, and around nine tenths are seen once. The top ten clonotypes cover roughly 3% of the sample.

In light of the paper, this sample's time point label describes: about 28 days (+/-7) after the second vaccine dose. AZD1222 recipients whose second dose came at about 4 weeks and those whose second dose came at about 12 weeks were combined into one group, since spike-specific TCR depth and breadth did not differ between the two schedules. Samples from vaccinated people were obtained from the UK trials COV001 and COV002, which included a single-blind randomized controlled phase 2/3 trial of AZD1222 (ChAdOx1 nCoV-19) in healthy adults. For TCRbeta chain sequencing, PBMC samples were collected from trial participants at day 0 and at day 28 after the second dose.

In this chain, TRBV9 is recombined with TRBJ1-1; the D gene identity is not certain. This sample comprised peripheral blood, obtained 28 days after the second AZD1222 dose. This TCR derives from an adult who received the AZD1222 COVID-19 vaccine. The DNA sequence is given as TGTGCCAGCAGCGTAGGCCATAGAAACACTGAAGCTTTCTTT. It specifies CASSVGHRNTEAFF.